A single sample gave rise to the 18 T cell receptor beta chains below, sequenced in a study of OX40 agonist ivuxolimab in advanced cancers. TCRdb's copy holds only in-frame clones and misses some; the assay was immunoSEQ multiplex PCR. The sample holds some 14,000 clones, 64% seen once. Specimen: CD4+ or CD8+ T cells sorted from blood, collected in a trial of the OX40 agonist ivuxolimab. These receptor sequences come from an adult with an advanced solid tumor such as melanoma, head and neck, liver or kidney cancer.

The rearrangement uses TRBV11-2 and TRBJ2-7; D is possibly TRBD1 or TRBD2 (5 bases each). The CDR3 consists of 14 residues. Trimming removed 0 bases at V and 3 bases at J, with 9 bases between. Germline CDR1 and CDR2: SGHAT and FQNNGV. CDR3 loop: CASSLDVGDYEQYF. For the CDR3, the DNA is TGTGCCAGCAGCTTAGACGTGGGGGACTACGAGCAGTACTTC.

Only one count was recorded for this clone. The chain joins TRBV7-9 to TRBJ2-7; D is tentatively TRBD1 or TRBD2 (6 bases each). Germline CDR1 and CDR2: SEHNR and FQNEAQ (reference sequence). CDR3 length equals 14 residues. V lost 5 bases and J 3 bases, leaving 14 bases between the germline ends. The CDR3 DNA sequence: TGTGCCAGCAGCCCGAAAGGGGGACTCTACGAGCAGTACTTC. This gives the protein CASSPKGGLYEQYF.

The chain carries TRBV12-5 and TRBJ2-3, with 8 positions matching TRBD1. The junction had 7 bases not matched to a gene; V was cut back by 8 bases and J by 0 bases. Per germline, CDR1 LGHNT and CDR2 FRNRAP. The CDR3 loop spans 15 amino acids. In DNA form, the CDR3 reads TGTGCTAGTTCACCCCAGGGGGCTAGCACAGATACGCAGTATTTT. Its translation is CASSPQGASTDTQYF.

The chain links TRBV19 to TRBJ2-1; TRBD2 might be the D (5 bases). Looked up from germline, CDR1 is LNHDA and CDR2 is SQIVND (reference sequence). Trimming stripped 5 bases from V and 3 bases from J, with 17 bases between. This CDR3 has 16 residues. The CDR3 nucleotides are TGTGCCAGTAGTGCGTTAGGACTGGCTGACTACAATGAGCAGTTCTTC. This translates into CASSALGLADYNEQFF.

The V call is TRBV27, the J call TRBJ2-7; 9 bases align to TRBD2. Germline assignment: CDR1 MNHEY and CDR2 SMNVEV (reference sequence). After removal of 2 bases from V and 1 base from J, the junction contained 6 bases not matched to a gene. CDR3 size: 16 residues. The DNA of the CDR3 is TGTGCCAGCAGTTTACGGTTTAGCGGGGGATCCTACGAGCAGTACTTC. This gives the protein CASSLRFSGGSYEQYF.

The gene calls are TRBV28 and TRBJ1-2, with D uncertain. The CDR3 is 12 residues long. Germline V lookup: CDR1 MDHEN, CDR2 SYDVKM. Trimming shortened V by 5 bases and J by 10 bases, and 14 bases separated the two germline ends. The CDR3, as DNA: TGTGCCAGCAGTCCACCCCGTCGGGACTACACCTTC. Protein: CASSPPRRDYTF.

This rearrangement joins TRBV5-4 to TRBJ2-1; 7 bases agree with TRBD1. Losses at the gene ends were 4 bases for V and 6 bases for J; bases not matched to a gene: 7. CDR3 length: 14 residues. Germline CDR1 is SGHNT and CDR2 is YYREEE (reference sequence). CDR3 loop: CASSGDSPRNEQFF. CDR3 coding DNA: TGTGCCAGCAGCGGGGACAGTCCTCGCAATGAGCAGTTCTTC.

The gene calls are TRBV29-1 and TRBJ1-1, with unresolved D. The CDR3 has 14 residues. CDR1 and CDR2 from the germline V gene are SQVTM and ANQGSEA. Trimming removed 5 bases from V and 4 bases from J, with 17 bases in between. The CDR3 sequence is CSVYGLLTGTEAFF. DNA for the CDR3: TGCAGCGTTTACGGACTTTTAACGGGCACTGAAGCTTTCTTT.

In regard to this clone: Different DNA sequences within this sample yield the same CDR3. This chain links TRBV4-1 with TRBJ2-1; no firm D call. The V end was cut by 1 base, the J end by 7 bases, with 5 bases between. Germline V CDR1 and CDR2: MGHRA, YSYEKL. There are 12 residues in the CDR3. CDR3 amino acids: CASSQVRNEQFF. The DNA for the CDR3 is TGCGCCAGCAGCCAAGTTCGAAATGAGCAGTTCTTC.

The chain joins TRBV19 to TRBJ1-5, with 9 bases fitting TRBD1. The CDR3 runs to 17 residues. Per the germline V gene, CDR1 is LNHDA and CDR2 is SQIVND (reference sequence). After removal of 1 base from V and 6 bases from J, the junction contained 10 bases not matched to a gene. In DNA, the CDR3 is TGTGCCAGTAGTATAGGGTCCGGGACAGGGTGGGTTCAGCCCCAGCATTTT. This gives the protein CASSIGSGTGWVQPQHF.

This sequence joins TRBV9 and TRBJ2-7; tentative D call: TRBD1 (5 bases). This CDR3 is built from 14 residues. V was trimmed by 0 bases and J by 0 bases, leaving 7 bases between them. The germline CDR1 and CDR2 sequences are SGDLS and YYNGEE. The DNA for the CDR3 is TGTGCCAGCAGCGTAGAAGACAGCTCCTACGAGCAGTACTTC. Translating gives CASSVEDSSYEQYF.

This clone was recorded only once. The V gene is TRBV4-1, the J gene TRBJ2-1; no clear D gene. Germline CDR1 and CDR2: MGHRA and YSYEKL. The CDR3 length is 13 residues. Trimming left V 1 base short and J 4 bases short, with 5 bases between. The CDR3 DNA reads as TGCGCCAGCAGCCAAGTGGGGTACAATGAGCAGTTCTTC. Protein product: CASSQVGYNEQFF.

In this sample, this clone turned up a few times. The chain uses TRBV18 and TRBJ2-3, with D possibly matching TRBD1 (5 bases). This CDR3 has 11 amino acids. Trimming shortened V by 10 bases and J by 8 bases, and 13 bases separated the two germline ends. From germline, CDR1 is KGHSH and CDR2 LQKENI. CDR3 nucleotides: TGTGCCACCCTAAGGGGAACTACGCAGTATTTT. It is translated as CATLRGTTQYF.

This chain connects TRBV5-1 to TRBJ2-7, with D maybe TRBD2 (6 bases). Germline assignment: CDR1 SGHRS and CDR2 YFSETQ. The CDR3 is made up of 13 amino acids. V lost 2 bases to trimming and J lost 3 bases, with 9 bases between them. As DNA, the CDR3 is TGCGCCAGCAGCTTTGGGGGGATCTACGAGCAGTACTTC. Translating gives CASSFGGIYEQYF.

V and J are TRBV2 and TRBJ2-3, with TRBD2 identical over 10 bases. The CDR3 totals 14 residues. Germline values: CDR1 SNHLY, CDR2 FYNNEI. After removal of 5 bases from V and 3 bases from J, the junction contained 2 bases not matched to a gene. CDR3 bases: TGTGCCAGCAGTCTAGCGGGGGTAACAGATACGCAGTATTTT. This gives the protein CASSLAGVTDTQYF. The full variable domain, in which reference TRBV2 and TRBJ2-3 provide the parts outside the CDR3, is EPEVTQTPSHQVTQMGQEVILRCVPISNHLYFYWYRQILGQKVEFLVSFYNNEISEKSEIFDDQFSVERPDGSNFTLKIRSTKLEDSAMYFCASSLAGVTDTQYFGPGTRLTVL.

The V and J genes are TRBV11-2 and TRBJ2-7, with D possibly matching TRBD2 (6 bases). CDR1 SGHAT and CDR2 FQNNGV come from the germline V gene. This CDR3 is built from 16 residues. V lost 5 bases, J lost 0 bases, and 17 bases lay in between. The CDR3 nucleotides are TGTGCCAGCAGCCCCGACGGGGGATCGAGCTCCTACGAGCAGTACTTC. Protein sequence: CASSPDGGSSSYEQYF.

V gene TRBV28 combines with J gene TRBJ2-1; D is perhaps TRBD1 or TRBD2 (5 bases each). The V gene lost 3 bases and the J gene lost 6 bases, with 15 bases spanning the gap. The CDR3 spans 15 residues. From germline, CDR1 is MDHEN and CDR2 SYDVKM. The CDR3 nucleotides read TGTGCCAGCAGTTTCGGCTACGGGGCGGCCAATGAGCAGTTCTTC. Amino acid sequence: CASSFGYGAANEQFF.

By share, this clone counts as medium-sized (0.01 to 0.1%). V gene TRBV2 combines with J gene TRBJ1-6; D remains ambiguous. The V and J ends lost 3 bases and 10 bases respectively, with 13 bases between them. The CDR3 loop spans 14 amino acids. CDR1 is SNHLY, CDR2 FYNNEI, per germline. The chain's CDR3 is CASSDEGLGSPLHF. CDR3 sequence (DNA): TGTGCCAGCAGTGATGAGGGATTGGGGTCACCCCTCCACTTT.